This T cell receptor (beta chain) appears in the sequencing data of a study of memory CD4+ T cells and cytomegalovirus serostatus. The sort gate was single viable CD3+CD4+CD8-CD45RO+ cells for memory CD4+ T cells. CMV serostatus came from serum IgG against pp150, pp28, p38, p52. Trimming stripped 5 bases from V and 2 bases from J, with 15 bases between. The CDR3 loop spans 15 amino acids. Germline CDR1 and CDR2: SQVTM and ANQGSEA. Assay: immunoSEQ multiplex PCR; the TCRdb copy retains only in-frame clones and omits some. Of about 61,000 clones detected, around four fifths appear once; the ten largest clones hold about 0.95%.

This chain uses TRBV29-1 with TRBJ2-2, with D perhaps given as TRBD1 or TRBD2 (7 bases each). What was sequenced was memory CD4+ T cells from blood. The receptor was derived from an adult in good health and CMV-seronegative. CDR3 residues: CSVSQGGVNTGELFF. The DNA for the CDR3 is TGCAGCGTTTCCCAGGGGGGGGTTAACACCGGGGAGCTGTTTTTT.